This record concerns one T cell receptor (beta chain) sequence. No cognate antigen has been identified for it. Per-base qualities were not stored, and no clone one base away is much larger. The sample is drawn from a study of blood T cell repertoires in COVID-19 (TCRdb year 2020). As for the study more broadly: Samples covering the acute and convalescent phases of COVID-19 were provided by collaborators in the United States, Italy and Spain. The material from the prospective study consisted of cDNA or gDNA derived from T cells, B-cell-depleted T cells, or PBMCs. Subjects who had been exposed to COVID-19, were actively infected with it, or had recovered from it provided the deeply sampled blood TCRbeta repertoires that made up the dataset. A freely available public database, intended as a resource for researchers studying the immune response to SARS-CoV-2, is where the repertoires were released. Samples were obtained from the ongoing ImmuneRACE study (first 160 participants) and from some 1,300 subjects provided by 6 global collaborators. Sample metadata almost always included a de-identified subject ID, COVID-19 status, age in years and sex. Where available, HLA class I and class II types were obtained from metadata supplied by the sample provider rather than from assay-based typing. What the research found in general, with its limitations: The quantity of clinical and demographic metadata differed by source and by participant and was supplied without curation.

The CDR3 goes from the cysteine to the phenylalanine over 15 residues. Only CDR3 DNA is held: 45 bases, read in frame from base 1. Looking up the germline V gene yields CDR1 SGDLS and CDR2 YYNGEE. V is clipped by 3 bases and J by 4 bases, and the sequence between their germline boundaries is 17 bases long. The collaborating institutions used their own protocols to collect whole blood in K2EDTA tubes. Collaborator samples were shipped for TCRbeta analysis as frozen whole blood, isolated PBMCs, or DNA extracted from either sample type. The immunoSEQ Assay, a bias-controlled multiplex PCR, was used to amplify TCRbeta CDR3 regions from genomic DNA. The study's own analysis went as follows. Nucleated cell counts per sample were estimated from amplification of reference gene primers within the assay. To quantify the absolute abundance of each unique TCRbeta CDR3 rearrangement, sequence reads were collapsed and filtered. For each sample, productive Simpson clonality was calculated by taking the square root of Simpson's diversity index across productive rearrangements. TCRdb re-hosts the immuneACCESS table, in-frame sequences only. Its copies lack some clones; in the studies checked, an unresolved V gene accounts for under half of them, and the cause for the rest is not known. The DNA was the basis for D and trimming; V, J and clone size are from that table. Present in this sample are 170,000 or so clones, 90% of which were seen just once. The ten top clones hold nearly 0.55% of the sample.

What was sequenced was peripheral blood. The V gene is TRBV9 and the J gene is TRBJ2-7; perhaps TRBD1 is the D gene, with 7 bases matching. This TCR was sampled from a man aged 50 or older with acute or convalescent COVID-19. The sequence in DNA is TGTGCCAGCAGCGCGACGACAGGGACTTCTTACGAGCAGTACTTC. Its protein product is CASSATTGTSYEQYF.